This is a list of T cell receptor beta chains from one sample in a study of T cell responses to AZD1222 COVID-19 vaccine. Produced via immunoSEQ multiplex PCR; TCRdb's table is partial and in-frame only. The sample totals some 150,000 clones. Sequenced sample: peripheral blood. The receptors shown here come from an adult in good health. Each CDR3 is given with its conserved first and last residue. D genes are given only for firm matches.

CDR3: CASSQERGDRGNQPQHF; DNA: TGTGCCAGCAGCCAAGAAAGGGGAGACAGAGGCAATCAGCCCCAGCATTTT; D: -; J: TRBJ1-5; V: TRBV14
CDR3: CASSFGQLEEKLFF; DNA: TGTGCCAGCAGCTTTGGGCAACTTGAAGAAAAACTGTTTTTT; D: -; J: TRBJ1-4; V: TRBV7-9
CDR3: CATSRDLNTEAFF; DNA: TGTGCCACCAGCAGAGACCTGAACACTGAAGCTTTCTTT; D: -; J: TRBJ1-1; V: TRBV15
CDR3: CASSVWDRGLSEQFF; DNA: TGTGCCAGCAGCGTCTGGGACAGGGGGCTGAGTGAGCAGTTCTTC; D: TRBD1; J: TRBJ2-1; V: TRBV9
CDR3: CASSIAVSRDNSPLHF; DNA: TGTGCCAGTAGTATAGCAGTGTCGAGGGATAATTCACCCCTCCACTTT; D: -; J: TRBJ1-6; V: TRBV19
CDR3: CASSNRDRAIGVYGYTF; DNA: TGTGCCAGCAGCAACCGGGACAGGGCAATCGGCGTCTATGGCTACACCTTC; D: -; J: TRBJ1-2; V: TRBV21-1
CDR3: CASRLGTGDEKLFF; DNA: TGCGCCAGCAGACTCGGGACAGGGGACGAAAAACTGTTTTTT; D: TRBD1; J: TRBJ1-4; V: TRBV5-1
CDR3: CASKGGNQPQHF; DNA: TGTGCCAGCAAGGGTGGGAATCAGCCCCAGCATTTT; D: -; J: TRBJ1-5; V: TRBV28
CDR3: CATSRASQLYGYTF; DNA: TGTGCCACCAGCAGAGCGTCTCAGCTCTATGGCTACACCTTC; D: -; J: TRBJ1-2; V: TRBV15
CDR3: CASSLSRGTGGYTF; DNA: TGTGCCAGCAGTTTGTCGCGGGGGACCGGGGGCTACACCTTC; D: -; J: TRBJ1-2; V: TRBV28
CDR3: CASRGMFDTQYF; DNA: TGTGCCAGCAGGGGTATGTTTGATACGCAGTATTTT; D: -; J: TRBJ2-3; V: TRBV28
CDR3: CATSRVRVQETQYF; DNA: TGTGCCACCAGCAGAGTGCGTGTCCAAGAGACCCAGTACTTC; D: -; J: TRBJ2-5; V: TRBV15
CDR3: CASSPGTNNEKLFF; DNA: TGTGCCAGCAGCCCCGGGACAAATAATGAAAAACTGTTTTTT; D: -; J: TRBJ1-4; V: TRBV7-7
CDR3: CASSPVGGLSTDTQYF; DNA: TGTGCCAGCAGCCCCGTGGGGGGCCTTAGCACAGATACGCAGTATTTT; D: -; J: TRBJ2-3; V: TRBV3-1/TRBV3-2
CDR3: CATPLPGQIMNTEAFF; DNA: TGTGCCACCCCACTCCCGGGACAAATTATGAACACTGAAGCTTTCTTT; D: -; J: TRBJ1-1; V: TRBV2
CDR3: CASSLEGLLGYGYTF; DNA: TGCGCCAGCAGCTTGGAAGGGCTCCTAGGCTATGGCTACACCTTC; D: -; J: TRBJ1-2; V: TRBV5-1
CDR3: CASSPDRGPGYTF; DNA: TGTGCCAGCAGCCCCGACAGGGGGCCTGGCTACACCTTC; D: TRBD1; J: TRBJ1-2; V: TRBV11-2
CDR3: CAWSRDTEAFF; DNA: TGTGCCTGGAGCCGGGACACTGAAGCTTTCTTT; D: -; J: TRBJ1-1; V: TRBV30
CDR3: CSVTSGLRTDTQYF; DNA: TGCAGCGTCACTAGCGGCCTACGCACAGATACGCAGTATTTT; D: TRBD2; J: TRBJ2-3; V: TRBV29-1
CDR3: CATSRERGLNTEAFF; DNA: TGTGCCACCAGCAGAGAACGGGGCTTGAACACTGAAGCTTTCTTT; D: -; J: TRBJ1-1; V: TRBV15
CDR3: CASSPWEGGYTF; DNA: TGTGCCAGCTCACCATGGGAGGGTGGCTACACCTTC; D: -; J: TRBJ1-2; V: TRBV18
CDR3: CASSVDGGTEAFF; DNA: TGTGCCAGCAGCGTAGACGGAGGCACTGAAGCTTTCTTT; D: -; J: TRBJ1-1; V: TRBV9
CDR3: CASTSGDQPQHF; DNA: TGTGCCAGCACGTCGGGGGATCAGCCCCAGCATTTT; D: -; J: TRBJ1-5; V: TRBV12-3/TRBV12-4
CDR3: CASSGTNNEKLFF; DNA: TGTGCCAGCTCAGGGACAAATAATGAAAAACTGTTTTTT; D: -; J: TRBJ1-4; V: TRBV19
CDR3: CASSKSDTQYF; DNA: TGTGCCAGCAGCAAGTCAGATACGCAGTATTTT; D: -; J: TRBJ2-3; V: TRBV7-9
CDR3: CASTFSGAGKDEQFF; DNA: TGTGCCAGCACCTTTAGCGGGGCTGGTAAGGATGAGCAGTTCTTC; D: TRBD2; J: TRBJ2-1; V: TRBV7-3
CDR3: CASSRDRGYNEQFF; DNA: TGTGCCAGCAGCCGGGACAGGGGGTACAATGAGCAGTTCTTC; D: TRBD1; J: TRBJ2-1; V: TRBV5-8
CDR3: CASSYTGNTEAFF; DNA: TGTGCCAGCAGCTACACAGGGAACACTGAAGCTTTCTTT; D: -; J: TRBJ1-1; V: TRBV25-1
CDR3: CASSLTRDRDTF; DNA: TGTGCCAGCAGTTTAACCCGGGACCGCGACACCTTC; D: -; J: TRBJ1-2; V: TRBV12-3/TRBV12-4
CDR3: CASSLGLRGSSYNEQFF; DNA: TGTGCCAGCAGTTTAGGGCTCCGAGGCAGCTCCTACAATGAGCAGTTCTTC; D: -; J: TRBJ2-1; V: TRBV27
CDR3: CASHLGTSGGQHTDTQYF; DNA: TGCGCCAGCCACCTGGGGACTAGCGGGGGTCAACACACAGATACGCAGTATTTT; D: TRBD2; J: TRBJ2-3; V: TRBV5-1
CDR3: CASSLRDSFPYEQYF; DNA: TGTGCCAGCAGCTTAAGGGACAGCTTCCCCTACGAGCAGTACTTC; D: TRBD1; J: TRBJ2-7; V: TRBV7-3
CDR3: CASSPATNTGELFF; DNA: TGTGCCAGCAGCCCTGCTACGAACACCGGGGAGCTGTTTTTT; D: -; J: TRBJ2-2; V: TRBV9
CDR3: CASSVLGGPTGELFF; DNA: TGTGCCAGCAGTGTTCTCGGGGGACCCACCGGGGAGCTGTTTTTT; D: -; J: TRBJ2-2; V: TRBV2
CDR3: CASSQAQVSSYEQYF; DNA: TGTGCCAGCAGCCAGGCGCAGGTTAGCTCCTACGAGCAGTACTTC; D: -; J: TRBJ2-7; V: TRBV11-3